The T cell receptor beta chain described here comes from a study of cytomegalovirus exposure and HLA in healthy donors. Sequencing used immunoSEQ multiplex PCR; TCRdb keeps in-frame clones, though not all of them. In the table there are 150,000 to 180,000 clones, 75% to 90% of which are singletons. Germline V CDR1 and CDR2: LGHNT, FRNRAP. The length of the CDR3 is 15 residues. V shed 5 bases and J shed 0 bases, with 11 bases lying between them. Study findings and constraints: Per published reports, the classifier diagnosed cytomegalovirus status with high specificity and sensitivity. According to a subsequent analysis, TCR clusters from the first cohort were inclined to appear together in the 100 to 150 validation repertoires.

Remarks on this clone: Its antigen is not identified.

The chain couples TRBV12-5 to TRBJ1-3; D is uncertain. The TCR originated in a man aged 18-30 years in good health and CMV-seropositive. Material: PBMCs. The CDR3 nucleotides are TGTGCTAGTGGTCCCTCGGAGCTCTCTGGAAACACCATATATTTT. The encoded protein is CASGPSELSGNTIYF.